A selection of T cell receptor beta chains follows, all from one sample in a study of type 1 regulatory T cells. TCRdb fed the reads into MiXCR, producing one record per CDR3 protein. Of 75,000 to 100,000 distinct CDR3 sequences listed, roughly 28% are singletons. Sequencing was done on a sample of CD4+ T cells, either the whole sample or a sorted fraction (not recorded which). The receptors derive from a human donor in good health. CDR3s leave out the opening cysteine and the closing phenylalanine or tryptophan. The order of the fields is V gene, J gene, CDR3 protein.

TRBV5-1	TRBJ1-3	ASSLDSGNTIY
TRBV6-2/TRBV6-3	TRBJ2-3	ASSWSTSANYTDTQY
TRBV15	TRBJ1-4	ATSSRSTNEKLF
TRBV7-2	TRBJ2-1	ASSLAGGTYNEQF
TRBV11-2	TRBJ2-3	ASSLELAAADTQY
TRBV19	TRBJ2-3	ASGISRWDTQY
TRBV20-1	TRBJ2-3	SASGYGTGTDTQY
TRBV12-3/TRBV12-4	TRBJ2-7	ASSPRPGGSEQY
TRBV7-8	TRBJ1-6	ASSLTDRNSPLH
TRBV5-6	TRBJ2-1	ASSLPAGVNEQF
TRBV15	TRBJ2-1	ATRVGRGSSYNEQF
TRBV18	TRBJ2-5	ASSPQGWETQY
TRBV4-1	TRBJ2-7	ASSLIRQTGKGVYEQY
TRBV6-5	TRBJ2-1	ANRKGLAAYNEQF
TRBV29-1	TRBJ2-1	SVEDLRQGAYNEQF
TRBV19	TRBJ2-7	ASSRQGVDEQY
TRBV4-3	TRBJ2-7	ASSQDVQTYSYEQY
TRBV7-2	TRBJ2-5	ASGQREGRETQY
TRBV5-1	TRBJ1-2	ASSLEGTQYGYT
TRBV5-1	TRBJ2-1	ASSPGLAGLEQF
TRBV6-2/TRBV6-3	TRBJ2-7	ASSQTGTGRYEQY
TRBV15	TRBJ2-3	ATSRDVGTSGGDTQY
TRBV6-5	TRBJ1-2	ASSPGTVNYGYT
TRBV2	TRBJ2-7	ASGMGTAYEQY
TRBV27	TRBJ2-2	ASSFPSGRAGFTGELF
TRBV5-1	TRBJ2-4	ASSLIPGSENIQY
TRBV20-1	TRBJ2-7	SARDGYEQY
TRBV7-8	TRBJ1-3	ASSPDRSNTIY
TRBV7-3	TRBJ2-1	ASSMGLGSEQF
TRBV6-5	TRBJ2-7	ASSPRLASSGEQY
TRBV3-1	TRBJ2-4	ATSPGLREGPNIQY
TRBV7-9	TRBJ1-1	ASSGTGRSMGEAF
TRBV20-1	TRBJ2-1	SARDPWGRDEQF
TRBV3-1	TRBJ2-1	ASSQDSLAGSKDEQF
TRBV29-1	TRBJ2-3	SVRTSEGTDTQY
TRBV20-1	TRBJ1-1	SGQAGNTEAF